This T cell receptor (beta chain) is drawn from a study of identical twins. V was pared by 1 base and J by 6 bases, with 9 bases between. Germline V gene sequence: CDR1 MGHRA, CDR2 YSYEKL. The CDR3 runs 14 residues. TCRdb analysed the 5' RACE reads with MiXCR anew, one entry per CDR3 protein. The data show 1.5 million to 2 million distinct CDR3 sequences, around 33% seen once. Study-level findings and limits: Insertions were reduced in abundant cord blood beta clonotypes but not in memory repertoires. The authors noted that invariant MAIT and iNKT cells could partly confound zero-insertion analyses. Instead of following the same donors, the conclusions were based on cross-sectional statistical analysis.

This clonotype was observed a single time. Its matching antigen is unknown. The sample taken for sequencing was cord blood. The V gene is TRBV4-1, the J gene TRBJ1-4, with D perhaps TRBD1 (6 bases). The TCR originated in a newborn girl in good health. CDR3 protein: CASSQGPGDEKLFF. The CDR3 DNA reads TGCGCCAGCAGCCAAGGTCCAGGGGATGAAAAACTGTTTTTT.